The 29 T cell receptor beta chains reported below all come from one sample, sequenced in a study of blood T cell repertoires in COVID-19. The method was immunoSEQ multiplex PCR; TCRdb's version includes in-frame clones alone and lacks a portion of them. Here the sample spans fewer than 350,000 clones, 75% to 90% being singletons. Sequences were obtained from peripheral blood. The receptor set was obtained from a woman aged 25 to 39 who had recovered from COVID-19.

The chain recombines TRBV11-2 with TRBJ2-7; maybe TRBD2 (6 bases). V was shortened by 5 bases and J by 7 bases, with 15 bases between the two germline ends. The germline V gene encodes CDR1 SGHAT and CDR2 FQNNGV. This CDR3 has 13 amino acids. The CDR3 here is CASSGLTSLEQYF. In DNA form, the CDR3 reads TGTGCCAGCAGCGGATTGACTAGTTTGGAGCAGTACTTC. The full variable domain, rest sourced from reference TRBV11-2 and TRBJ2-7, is EAGVAQSPRYKIIEKRQSVAFWCNPISGHATLYWYQQILGQGPKLLIQFQNNGVVDDSQLPKDRFSAERLKGVDSTLKIQPAKLEDSAVYLCASSGLTSLEQYFGPGTRLTVT.

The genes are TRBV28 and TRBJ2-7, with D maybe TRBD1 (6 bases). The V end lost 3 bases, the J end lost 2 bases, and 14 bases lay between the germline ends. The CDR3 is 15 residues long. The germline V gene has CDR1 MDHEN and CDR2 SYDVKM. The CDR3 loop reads CASSFTGTRAYEQYF. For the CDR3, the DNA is TGTGCCAGCAGTTTTACCGGGACAAGGGCCTACGAGCAGTACTTC.

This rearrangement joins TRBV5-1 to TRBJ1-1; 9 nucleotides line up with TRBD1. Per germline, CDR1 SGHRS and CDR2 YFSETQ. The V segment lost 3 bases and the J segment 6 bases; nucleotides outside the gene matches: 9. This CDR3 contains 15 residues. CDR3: CASSSRQGEMAEAFF. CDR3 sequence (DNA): TGCGCCAGCAGCTCTAGACAGGGGGAAATGGCTGAAGCTTTCTTT.

CDR3 nucleotides: TGTGCCAGCAGCCGGGGGGGTTACACCGGGGAGCTGTTTTTT. This gives the protein CASSRGGYTGELFF. The chain recombines TRBV6-5 with TRBJ2-2; 8 bases match TRBD2. Germline CDR1 and CDR2: MNHEY and SVGAGI. CDR3 length: 14 amino acids. With V trimmed by 6 bases and J by 3 bases, 3 bases remained unmatched.

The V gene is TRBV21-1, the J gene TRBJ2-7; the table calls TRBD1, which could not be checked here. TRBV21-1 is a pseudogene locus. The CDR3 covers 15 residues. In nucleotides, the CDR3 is TGTGCCAGCAGCAAGCGAACCGGGACAGGGGAGGAGCAGTACTTC. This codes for CASSKRTGTGEEQYF.

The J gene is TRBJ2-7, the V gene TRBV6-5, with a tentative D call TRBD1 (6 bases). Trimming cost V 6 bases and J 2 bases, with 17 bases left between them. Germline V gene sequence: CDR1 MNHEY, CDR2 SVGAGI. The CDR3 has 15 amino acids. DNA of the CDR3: TGTGCCAGCAGGTCCCGCCGGGACACCCCCTACGAGCAGTACTTC. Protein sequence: CASRSRRDTPYEQYF.

DNA of the CDR3: TGTGCCACCAGTTTGATGCCTGCACTCAATCAGCCCCAGCATTTT. Translated, it gives CATSLMPALNQPQHF. The genes are TRBV15 and TRBJ1-5; no clear D. This CDR3 has 15 residues. Trimming stripped 6 bases from V and 3 bases from J, with 15 bases between. Per germline, CDR1 LNHNV and CDR2 YYDKDF (reference sequence).

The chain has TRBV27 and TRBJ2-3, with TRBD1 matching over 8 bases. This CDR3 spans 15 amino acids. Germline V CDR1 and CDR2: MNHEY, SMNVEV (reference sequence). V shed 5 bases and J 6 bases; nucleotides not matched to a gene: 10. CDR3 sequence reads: CASSNQPRGPDTQYF. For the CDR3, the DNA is TGTGCCAGCAGTAACCAACCCAGGGGGCCCGATACGCAGTATTTT.

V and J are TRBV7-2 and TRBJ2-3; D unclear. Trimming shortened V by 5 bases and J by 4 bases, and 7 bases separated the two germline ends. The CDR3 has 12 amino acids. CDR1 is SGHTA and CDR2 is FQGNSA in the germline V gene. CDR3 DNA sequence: TGTGCCAGCAGCCAGTCCCCAGATACGCAGTATTTT. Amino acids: CASSQSPDTQYF.

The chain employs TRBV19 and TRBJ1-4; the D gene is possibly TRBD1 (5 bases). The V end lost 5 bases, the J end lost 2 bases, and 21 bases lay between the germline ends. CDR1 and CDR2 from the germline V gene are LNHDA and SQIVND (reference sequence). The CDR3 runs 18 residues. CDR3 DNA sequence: TGTGCCAGTAGTGCGAACTCCAGGGTACTCGCGACTAATGAAAAACTGTTTTTT. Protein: CASSANSRVLATNEKLFF.

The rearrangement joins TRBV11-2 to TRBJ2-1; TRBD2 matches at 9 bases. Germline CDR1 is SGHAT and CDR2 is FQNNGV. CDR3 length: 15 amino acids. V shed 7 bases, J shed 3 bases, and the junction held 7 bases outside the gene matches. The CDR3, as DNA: TGTGCCAGCAACCCAGCGGGGGGCCTCTACAATGAGCAGTTCTTC. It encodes CASNPAGGLYNEQFF. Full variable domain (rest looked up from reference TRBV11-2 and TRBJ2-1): EAGVAQSPRYKIIEKRQSVAFWCNPISGHATLYWYQQILGQGPKLLIQFQNNGVVDDSQLPKDRFSAERLKGVDSTLKIQPAKLEDSAVYLCASNPAGGLYNEQFFGPGTRLTVL.

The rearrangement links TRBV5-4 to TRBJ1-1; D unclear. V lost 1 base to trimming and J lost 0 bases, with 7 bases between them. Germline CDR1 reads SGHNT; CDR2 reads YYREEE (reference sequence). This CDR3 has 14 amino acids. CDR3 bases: TGTGCCAGCAGCTTGTCAACGGTGAACACTGAAGCTTTCTTT. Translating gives CASSLSTVNTEAFF.

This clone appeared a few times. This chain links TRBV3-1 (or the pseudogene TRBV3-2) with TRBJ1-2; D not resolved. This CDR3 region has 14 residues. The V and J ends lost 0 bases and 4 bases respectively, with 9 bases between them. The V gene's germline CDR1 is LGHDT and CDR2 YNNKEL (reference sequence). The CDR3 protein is CASSQDYAGYGYTF. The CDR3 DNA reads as TGTGCCAGCAGCCAAGATTATGCCGGCTATGGCTACACCTTC.

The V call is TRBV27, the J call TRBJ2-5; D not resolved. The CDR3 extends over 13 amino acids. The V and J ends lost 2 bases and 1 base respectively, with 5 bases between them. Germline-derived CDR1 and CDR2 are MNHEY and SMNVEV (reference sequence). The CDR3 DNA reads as TGTGCCAGCAGTTTAGCCAGCCAAGAGACCCAGTACTTC. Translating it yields CASSLASQETQYF.

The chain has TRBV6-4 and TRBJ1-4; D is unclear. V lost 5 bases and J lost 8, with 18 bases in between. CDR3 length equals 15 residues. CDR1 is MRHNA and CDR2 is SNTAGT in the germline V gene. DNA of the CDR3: TGTGCCAGCAGTTTTGATTCGCGTAACGGGGAAAAACTGTTTTTT. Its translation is CASSFDSRNGEKLFF.

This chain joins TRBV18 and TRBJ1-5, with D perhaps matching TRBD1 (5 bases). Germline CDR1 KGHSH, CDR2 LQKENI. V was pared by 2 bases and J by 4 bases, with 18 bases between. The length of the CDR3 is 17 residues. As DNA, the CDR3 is TGTGCCAGCTCACCAGAAGGCAGGGTTTGGGGAAATCAGCCCCAGCATTTT. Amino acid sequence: CASSPEGRVWGNQPQHF.

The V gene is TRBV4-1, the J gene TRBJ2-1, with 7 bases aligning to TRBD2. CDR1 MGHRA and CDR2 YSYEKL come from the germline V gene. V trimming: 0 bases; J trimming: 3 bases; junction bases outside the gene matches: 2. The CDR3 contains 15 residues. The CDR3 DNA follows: TGCGCCAGCAGCCAAGATGGGGGGGACTACAATGAGCAGTTCTTC. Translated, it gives CASSQDGGDYNEQFF.

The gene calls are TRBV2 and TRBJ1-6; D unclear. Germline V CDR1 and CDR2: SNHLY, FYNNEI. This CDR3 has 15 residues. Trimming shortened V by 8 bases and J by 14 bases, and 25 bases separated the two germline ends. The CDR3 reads CASSRSEAAYKSLHF. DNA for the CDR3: TGTGCCAGCTCCCGGTCGGAGGCTGCCTATAAGTCCCTCCACTTT.

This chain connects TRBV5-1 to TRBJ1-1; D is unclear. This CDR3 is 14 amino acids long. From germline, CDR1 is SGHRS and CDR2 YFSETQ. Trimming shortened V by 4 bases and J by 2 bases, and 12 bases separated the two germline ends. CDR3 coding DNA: TGCGCCAGCAGCCGACTTCGAGGAAACACTGAAGCTTTCTTT. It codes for CASSRLRGNTEAFF.

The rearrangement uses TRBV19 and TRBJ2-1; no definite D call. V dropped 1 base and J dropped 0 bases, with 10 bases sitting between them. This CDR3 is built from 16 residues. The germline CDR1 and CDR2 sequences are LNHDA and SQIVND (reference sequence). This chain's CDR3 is CASSIVRVSSYNEQFF. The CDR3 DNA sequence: TGTGCCAGTAGTATAGTCCGGGTAAGCTCCTACAATGAGCAGTTCTTC.

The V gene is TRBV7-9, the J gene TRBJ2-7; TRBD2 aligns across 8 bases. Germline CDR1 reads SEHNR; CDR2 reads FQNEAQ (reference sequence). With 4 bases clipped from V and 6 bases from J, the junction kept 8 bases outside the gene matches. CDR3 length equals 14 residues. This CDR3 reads CASSSGLGFGEQYF. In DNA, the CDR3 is TGTGCCAGCAGCTCGGGACTAGGATTTGGCGAGCAGTACTTC.

The CDR3 DNA reads as TGTGCCAGCAGCCCTCGGGGACAGGGAGGGGATGAGCAGTTCTTC. It specifies CASSPRGQGGDEQFF. The V gene is TRBV11-1, the J gene TRBJ2-1; 9 positions agree with TRBD1. The germline V gene encodes CDR1 SGHAT and CDR2 FQDESV (reference sequence). The CDR3 totals 15 residues. The V gene end was trimmed by 5 bases and the J gene end by 8 bases; junction bases not matched to a gene: 10.

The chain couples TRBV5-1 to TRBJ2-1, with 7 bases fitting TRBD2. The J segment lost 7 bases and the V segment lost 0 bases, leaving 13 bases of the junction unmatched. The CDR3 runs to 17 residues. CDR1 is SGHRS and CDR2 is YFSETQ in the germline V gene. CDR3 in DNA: TGCGCCAGCAGCTTGGCCAACAATGCAGCGGGAATGAATGAGCAGTTCTTC. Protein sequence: CASSLANNAAGMNEQFF.

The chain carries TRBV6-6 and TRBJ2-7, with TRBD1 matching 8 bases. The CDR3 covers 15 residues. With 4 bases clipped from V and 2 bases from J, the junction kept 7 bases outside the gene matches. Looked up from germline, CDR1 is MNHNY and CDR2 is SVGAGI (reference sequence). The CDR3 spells CASSWATGEAYEQYF. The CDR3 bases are TGTGCCAGCAGTTGGGCGACAGGGGAGGCCTACGAGCAGTACTTC.

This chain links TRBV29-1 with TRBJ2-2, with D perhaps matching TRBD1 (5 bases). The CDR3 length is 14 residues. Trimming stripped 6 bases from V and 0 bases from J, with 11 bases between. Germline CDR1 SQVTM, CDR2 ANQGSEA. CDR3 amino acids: CSVEWGANTGELFF. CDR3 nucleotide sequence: TGCAGCGTAGAATGGGGCGCGAACACCGGGGAGCTGTTTTTT.

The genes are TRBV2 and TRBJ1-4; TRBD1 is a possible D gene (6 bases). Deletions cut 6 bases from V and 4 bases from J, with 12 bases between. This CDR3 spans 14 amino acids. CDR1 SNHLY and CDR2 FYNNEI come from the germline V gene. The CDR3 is CASRRQDNNEKLFF. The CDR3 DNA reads TGTGCCAGCAGACGACAGGATAATAATGAAAAACTGTTTTTT.

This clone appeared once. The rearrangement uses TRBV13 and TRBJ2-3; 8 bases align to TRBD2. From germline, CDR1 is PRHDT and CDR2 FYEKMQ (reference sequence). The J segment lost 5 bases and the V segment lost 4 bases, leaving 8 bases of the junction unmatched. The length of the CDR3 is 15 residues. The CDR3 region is CASSSYGGAQDTQYF. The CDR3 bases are TGTGCCAGCAGCTCCTACGGGGGGGCTCAAGATACGCAGTATTTT.

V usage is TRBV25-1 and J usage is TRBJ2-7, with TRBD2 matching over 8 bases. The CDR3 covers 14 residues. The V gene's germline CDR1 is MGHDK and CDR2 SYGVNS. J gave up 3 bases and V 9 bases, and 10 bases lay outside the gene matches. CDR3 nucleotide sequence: TGTGCCAGTCCCGGACTAGCAATGGTCTACGAGCAGTACTTC. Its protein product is CASPGLAMVYEQYF.

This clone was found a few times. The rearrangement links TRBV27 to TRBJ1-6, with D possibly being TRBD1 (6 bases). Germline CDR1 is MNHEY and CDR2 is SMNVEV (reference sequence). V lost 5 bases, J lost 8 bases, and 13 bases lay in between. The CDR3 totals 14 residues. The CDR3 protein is CASSIRDTYSPLHF. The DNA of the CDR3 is TGTGCCAGCAGTATTCGGGACACTTATTCACCCCTCCACTTT.